One sample yielded the 25 T cell receptor beta chains listed below, sequenced in a study of early T cells in non-severe SARS-CoV-2 infection. TCRdb re-called the 5' RACE reads with MiXCR, one entry per CDR3 protein. The repertoire holds tens of thousands of distinct CDR3 sequences, with roughly 13% as singletons. The sample consisted of whole blood. The receptors come from an adult who was a healthcare worker with PCR-confirmed SARS-CoV-2 infection or an uninfected control (not recorded which).

This clonotype was found many times. The chain uses TRBV29-1 and TRBJ1-1, with 7 bases matching TRBD1. Germline V gene data show CDR1 as SQVTM and CDR2 as ANQGSEA. The CDR3 covers 12 residues. V shed 7 bases, J shed 2 bases, and the junction held 4 bases outside the gene matches. CDR3 bases: TGCAGCGCTAACAGGGGAAACACTGAAGCTTTCTTT. Translating gives CSANRGNTEAFF.

This clonotype was observed many times. This rearrangement joins TRBV27 to TRBJ2-3; D possibly uses TRBD1 or TRBD2 (5 bases each). Trimming removed 2 bases from V and 2 bases from J, with 11 bases in between. The germline gives CDR1 MNHEY, CDR2 SMNVEV (reference sequence). This CDR3 region has 15 residues. CDR3 in amino acids: CASSLKGPATDTQYF. CDR3 coding DNA: TGTGCCAGCAGTTTAAAGGGACCAGCCACAGATACGCAGTATTTT.

The J gene is TRBJ2-7, the V gene TRBV5-4; D is unclear. The germline V gene has CDR1 SGHNT and CDR2 YYREEE (reference sequence). Deletions cut 1 base from V and 7 bases from J, with 6 bases between. The CDR3 runs 11 residues. In nucleotides, the CDR3 is TGTGCCAGCAGCTTGAAAGGGGAGCAGTACTTC. Its translation is CASSLKGEQYF.

This clonotype came up a few times. The J gene is TRBJ2-7, the V gene TRBV9, with a tentative D call TRBD1 (5 bases). Trimming took 0 bases from V and 7 from J, leaving 8 bases between them. This CDR3 region has 12 residues. Germline assignment: CDR1 SGDLS and CDR2 YYNGEE. CDR3: CASSVGGREQYF. Here the CDR3 DNA reads TGTGCCAGCAGCGTAGGGGGCCGGGAGCAGTACTTC. Together with reference TRBV9 and TRBJ2-7, the CDR3 gives the full variable domain: DSGVTQTPKHLITATGQRVTLRCSPRSGDLSVYWYQQSLDQGLQFLIQYYNGEERAKGNILERFSAQQFPDLHSELNLSSLELGDSALYFCASSVGGREQYFGPGTRLTVT.

This clonotype has a count of ten or more. This chain joins TRBV10-2 and TRBJ2-1; the D gene is possibly TRBD1 (7 bases). V lost 1 base and J 15 bases, leaving 16 bases between the germline ends. The CDR3 sequence is 13 residues long. Germline CDR1 WSHSY, CDR2 SAAADI. The CDR3 here is CASSEFLRQGLFF. CDR3 nucleotides: TGCGCCAGCAGTGAGTTCTTGAGACAGGGACTGTTCTTC.

V gene TRBV7-8 combines with J gene TRBJ1-1, with D perhaps TRBD1 (5 bases). Between the trimmed V and J ends, which lost 5 bases and 8 bases, there was a span of 24 bases. Per germline, CDR1 SGHVS and CDR2 FQNEAQ. The CDR3 spans 16 residues. The CDR3 nucleotides are TGTGCCAGCAGCCCAAGCGGGGGATTGCCGCCTTTAGAAGCTTTCTTT. It yields the protein CASSPSGGLPPLEAFF.

This clonotype was counted ten times or more. CDR3 region: CSVEEILTGPGNTIYF. The CDR3 nucleotides are TGCAGCGTTGAGGAAATATTGACAGGCCCTGGAAACACCATATATTTT. J is TRBJ1-3 and V is TRBV29-1, with D possibly matching TRBD1 (6 bases). The CDR3 is 16 residues long. Germline V gene sequence: CDR1 SQVTM, CDR2 ANQGSEA. Deletions cut 3 bases from V and 2 bases from J, with 17 bases between.

This clonotype occurred a few times. The chain has TRBV2 and TRBJ2-7; D may match TRBD1 or TRBD2 (6 bases each). The V gene's germline CDR1 is SNHLY and CDR2 FYNNEI. This CDR3 comprises 16 residues. Trimming shortened V by 3 bases and J by 2 bases, and 17 bases separated the two germline ends. The CDR3 nucleotides are TGTGCCAGCAGTGACGGAGGGGGATTACCCCCCTACGAGCAGTACTTC. It yields the protein CASSDGGGLPPYEQYF.

This clonotype was counted many times. The V call is TRBV11-2, the J call TRBJ2-7, with 8 bases fitting TRBD2. The CDR3 runs 15 residues. Trimming removed 7 bases from V and 6 bases from J; junction bases left unmatched: 14. Germline loops: CDR1 SGHAT, CDR2 FQNNGV. In DNA form, the CDR3 reads TGTGCCAGCACCATTTTAGCGGGAAGTTATCGCGAGCAGTACTTC. It translates to CASTILAGSYREQYF.

This clonotype occurred many times. This chain connects TRBV5-4 to TRBJ2-3; D gene ambiguous. The CDR3 loop spans 15 amino acids. In germline, CDR1 is SGHNT, CDR2 YYREEE (reference sequence). V gave up 2 bases and J gave up 2 bases, with 12 bases separating them. CDR3 sequence reads: CASSFGGLSTDTQYF. CDR3 in DNA: TGTGCCAGCAGCTTCGGCGGTCTATCCACAGATACGCAGTATTTT. Complete variable domain (other parts from reference TRBV5-4 and TRBJ2-3): ETGVTQSPTHLIKTRGQQVTLRCSSQSGHNTVSWYQQALGQGPQFIFQYYREEENGRGNFPPRFSGLQFPNYSSELNVNALELDDSALYLCASSFGGLSTDTQYFGPGTRLTVL.

This clonotype was seen ten or more times. This rearrangement joins TRBV7-9 to TRBJ1-2; D remains unclear. This CDR3 is built from 15 residues. Trimming removed 3 bases from V and 5 bases from J, with 16 bases in between. Germline values: CDR1 SEHNR, CDR2 FQNEAQ (reference sequence). The CDR3 protein is CASSFIGEALYGYTF. CDR3 DNA: TGTGCCAGCAGCTTCATAGGAGAGGCTCTTTATGGCTACACCTTC.

This clonotype was counted many times. The chain combines TRBV29-1 with TRBJ2-7, with D hard to call. Looked up from germline, CDR1 is SQVTM and CDR2 is ANQGSEA. The CDR3 is made up of 11 amino acids. As DNA, the CDR3 is TGCAGTGCCGGTGCCTCCTACGAGCAGTACTTC. Translated, it gives CSAGASYEQYF.

This clonotype occurred many times. This chain links TRBV5-6 with TRBJ2-5; TRBD1 agrees at 9 bases. V shed 0 bases and J 3 bases; nucleotides not matched to a gene: 6. The CDR3 extends over 16 amino acids. CDR1 is SGHDT, CDR2 YYEEEE, per germline. The DNA for the CDR3 is TGTGCCAGCAGCTTGGTGGACAGGGGCGGGAAAGAGACCCAGTACTTC. This codes for CASSLVDRGGKETQYF.

As concerns this clonotype: This may stem from a read error, because a much larger clone lies one nucleotide away. This sequence joins TRBV6-4 and TRBJ1-1; perhaps TRBD1 as D (6 bases). This CDR3 is built from 14 residues. Trimming took off 5 bases at V and 1 base at J, with 11 bases between the two ends. CDR1 is MRHNA, CDR2 SNTAGT, per germline. CDR3 region: CASSRQVPNTEAFF. The CDR3 DNA is TGTGCCAGCAGTCGACAGGTCCCGAACACTGAAGCTTTCTTT.

This clonotype was recorded many times. The V and J genes are TRBV7-9 and TRBJ2-3; D may match TRBD1 or TRBD2 (5 bases each). The V gene's germline CDR1 is SEHNR and CDR2 FQNEAQ (reference sequence). The CDR3 contains 15 residues. V lost 4 bases and J lost 3, with 14 bases in between. CDR3 sequence reads: CASSSIGTKTDTQYF. The CDR3 DNA reads as TGTGCCAGCAGCTCTATAGGGACGAAAACAGATACGCAGTATTTT.

This clonotype was counted ten times or more. The chain recombines TRBV12-3 or TRBV12-4 with TRBJ2-2; 10 bases line up with TRBD2. This CDR3 has 15 residues. The V segment lost 4 bases and the J segment 8 bases; nucleotides outside the gene matches: 7. CDR3 nucleotides: TGTGCCAGCAGTTCAAGCGGGAGGGCCCATGGGGAGCTGTTTTTT. Its protein product is CASSSSGRAHGELFF.

This chain uses TRBV7-2 with TRBJ2-3; 9 bases map to TRBD2. The CDR3 runs 15 residues. Germline trimming cut 3 bases from V and 4 bases from J; bases unmatched to any gene: 5. Germline loops: CDR1 SGHTA, CDR2 FQGNSA. CDR3 region: CASSLASGNADTQYF. The CDR3 coding sequence is TGTGCCAGCAGCTTGGCTAGCGGGAACGCAGATACGCAGTATTTT.

This chain links TRBV4-1 with TRBJ2-1; 8 bases align to TRBD2. The V segment lost 5 bases and the J segment 3 bases; nucleotides outside the gene matches: 9. Germline CDR1 MGHRA, CDR2 YSYEKL. This CDR3 region has 16 residues. For the CDR3, the DNA is TGCGCCAGCAGCTTGATCGGGGGGGCCAACTACAATGAGCAGTTCTTC. This encodes CASSLIGGANYNEQFF.

This clonotype was observed many times. The chain has TRBV3-1 and TRBJ1-1; 7 bases line up with TRBD1. The trim removed 8 bases at V and 1 base at J, leaving 4 bases unmatched. CDR1 LGHDT and CDR2 YNNKEL come from the germline V gene (reference sequence). The CDR3 runs to 13 residues. The chain's CDR3 is CASRQGKNTEAFF. In nucleotides, the CDR3 is TGTGCCAGCCGACAGGGTAAGAACACTGAAGCTTTCTTT.

This clonotype was seen at least ten times. In DNA, the CDR3 is TGTGCCAGCAGTTCAGCTGAAGCTTTCTTT. Protein: CASSSAEAFF. This rearrangement joins TRBV6-6 to TRBJ1-1; unclear D gene. The germline V and J ends were trimmed by 4 bases and 6 bases, with 3 bases remaining between them. CDR1 MNHNY and CDR2 SVGAGI come from the germline V gene (reference sequence). The CDR3 totals 10 residues.

This rearrangement joins TRBV29-1 to TRBJ2-3; the D is unclear. CDR1 is SQVTM and CDR2 is ANQGSEA in the germline V gene. The CDR3 has 11 amino acids. The CDR3 DNA sequence: TGCAGTTCGGACAGCACAGATACGCAGTATTTT. It translates to CSSDSTDTQYF.

V gene TRBV6-1 combines with J gene TRBJ2-1; D call uncertain. Germline V gene sequence: CDR1 MNHNS, CDR2 SASEGT. The CDR3 sequence is 13 residues long. V was cut by 3 bases and J by 4 bases, with 7 bases left in between. The CDR3 sequence: CASSETPYNEQFF. The CDR3 bases are TGTGCCAGCAGTGAGACCCCATACAATGAGCAGTTCTTC.

At least ten counts were recorded for this clonotype. The chain employs TRBV18 and TRBJ1-1; the D gene is possibly TRBD1 (6 bases). This CDR3 is built from 15 residues. The V end lost 0 bases, the J end lost 5 bases, and 13 bases lay between the germline ends. Germline CDR1 reads KGHSH; CDR2 reads LQKENI. DNA of the CDR3: TGTGCCAGCTCACCACCGACCCCAGGGGTAACTGAAGCTTTCTTT. It translates to CASSPPTPGVTEAFF.

The sample holds many counts of this clonotype. The chain carries TRBV11-2 and TRBJ1-4; D is unclear. V shed 5 bases and J shed 12 bases, with 22 bases lying between them. The V gene's germline CDR1 is SGHAT and CDR2 FQNNGV. This CDR3 contains 15 residues. In nucleotides, the CDR3 is TGTGCCAGCAGCCATGGCGGCGGCGCTAACGGAGAACTGTTTTTT. Protein product: CASSHGGGANGELFF.

The genes are TRBV18 and TRBJ2-1; D possibly corresponds to TRBD1 (6 bases). The germline CDR1 and CDR2 sequences are KGHSH and LQKENI. The V end lost 0 bases, the J end lost 6 bases, and 9 bases lay between the germline ends. The CDR3 loop spans 14 amino acids. The CDR3 DNA is TGTGCCAGCTCACCACCGAGACAGGCCAATGAGCAGTTCTTC. The encoded protein is CASSPPRQANEQFF.